This note documents a single TCR beta chain sequence. The antigen is unknown. This sample is part of a study of cytomegalovirus exposure and HLA in healthy donors. Findings of the study overall: In an earlier analysis, about 90% or about 30%: the productive usage of most TCR beta V segments. Donors belonging to an Asian-associated ancestry cluster reportedly showed fewer N-insertions in productive TCRs than the roughly 700-donor mean, according to what a later analysis found. A cluster of highly shared sequence variants was likely a sequencing artifact.

This PCR relied on a set of 60 Vbeta primers and 13 Jbeta primers. The table came from immunoSEQ multiplex PCR; TCRdb's copy has only in-frame clones and leaves some out. The table includes 110,000 or so clones, 65% to 85% detected once. V gave up 0 bases and J gave up 0 bases; unmatched junction bases: 8. Germline V CDR1 and CDR2: SGHAT, FQNNGV. The CDR3 contains 17 residues. The TCR originated in a woman under 40 in good health and CMV-seropositive. Material: PBMCs. The chain joins TRBV11-2 to TRBJ2-7; 7 bases match TRBD2. This CDR3 is CASSLDQVGGISYEQYF. Here the CDR3 DNA reads TGTGCCAGCAGCTTAGATCAAGTGGGAGGGATCTCCTACGAGCAGTACTTC. Looking up the rest from reference TRBV11-2 and TRBJ2-7 gives the full variable domain: EAGVAQSPRYKIIEKRQSVAFWCNPISGHATLYWYQQILGQGPKLLIQFQNNGVVDDSQLPKDRFSAERLKGVDSTLKIQPAKLEDSAVYLCASSLDQVGGISYEQYFGPGTRLTVT.